This T cell receptor beta chain stems from a study of cytomegalovirus exposure and HLA in healthy donors. Trimming cost V 5 bases and J 7 bases, with 21 bases left between them. The CDR3 spans 16 residues. The germline V gene has CDR1 MDHEN and CDR2 SYDVKM. Study outcomes and limitations: Whilst most TCR sequences proved rare, a subset of public TCRs occurred across many donors.

There are a few counts of this clone. Its target is not known. With 60 Vbeta and 13 Jbeta primers, the PCR was carried out. Data came from immunoSEQ multiplex PCR; TCRdb stores just in-frame clones and leaves some out. The sample includes approximately 160,000 clones, 68% of them seen just once. Sequenced input: PBMCs. The clonotype originates from a woman in her thirties or forties in good health and CMV-seropositive. The chain couples TRBV28 to TRBJ1-5, with D possibly TRBD1 on 5 matching bases. CDR3 sequence reads: CASSISGGGSRQPQHF. In nucleotides, the CDR3 is TGTGCCAGCAGTATCAGCGGGGGTGGGTCCCGACAGCCCCAGCATTTT.